This entry lists 19 T cell receptor beta chains sequenced from one sample in a study of OX40 agonist ivuxolimab in advanced cancers. Profiling relied on immunoSEQ multiplex PCR, and the TCRdb table lists in-frame clones only, not all of them. Among nearly 55,000 clones listed, 80% to 90% were seen once. This sample comprised CD4+ or CD8+ T cells sorted from blood, obtained in a trial of the OX40 agonist ivuxolimab. These receptors were obtained from an adult with an advanced solid tumor such as melanoma, head and neck, liver or kidney cancer.

The rearrangement uses TRBV4-1 and TRBJ2-3, with TRBD1 matching 7 bases. Germline V CDR1 and CDR2: MGHRA, YSYEKL. V gave up 4 bases and J gave up 6 bases; unmatched junction bases: 10. The CDR3 totals 15 residues. CDR3 sequence (DNA): TGCGCCAGCAGCCGACAGGGTAACGGGAAGGATACGCAGTATTTT. It yields the protein CASSRQGNGKDTQYF.

The chain recombines TRBV28 with TRBJ1-1; TRBD1 matches 9 bases. Trimming at V came to 10 bases and at J to 1 base, leaving 10 bases not matched to a gene. This CDR3 has 15 amino acids. Germline V gene lookup returns CDR1 MDHEN and CDR2 SYDVKM. The CDR3 DNA sequence: TGTGCCACCTGCACAGGGGGCGCCGGGAACACTGAAGCTTTCTTT. Protein: CATCTGGAGNTEAFF.

The V call is TRBV5-5, the J call TRBJ1-5; D is ambiguous. Trimming pared 1 base from V and 7 bases from J, leaving 9 bases between. Germline V gene lookup returns CDR1 SGHKS and CDR2 YYEKEE (reference sequence). This CDR3 spans 13 amino acids. The chain's CDR3 is CASSLRSEQPQHF. DNA of the CDR3: TGTGCCAGCAGCTTGCGGAGTGAGCAGCCCCAGCATTTT.

The chain is built from TRBV6-5 and TRBJ1-5; no clear D gene. This CDR3 is 13 amino acids long. Germline CDR1 and CDR2: MNHEY and SVGAGI. Trimming cost V 2 bases and J 2 bases, with 4 bases left between them. Here the CDR3 reads CASSYDGNQPQHF. CDR3 sequence (DNA): TGTGCCAGCAGTTACGACGGCAATCAGCCCCAGCATTTT.

The chain joins TRBV5-1 to TRBJ2-3; 7 nucleotides align to TRBD1. This CDR3 has 15 residues. The V and J ends lost 6 bases and 0 bases, in that order; junction bases with no gene match: 7. Germline V CDR1 and CDR2: SGHRS, YFSETQ. In DNA form, the CDR3 reads TGCGCCAGCAAATCCGGGGACAGCAGCACAGATACGCAGTATTTT. It yields the protein CASKSGDSSTDTQYF.

The V and J genes are TRBV28 and TRBJ1-5, with D uncertain. The V and J ends lost 7 bases and 2 bases respectively, with 18 bases between them. CDR3 length: 16 residues. Germline CDR1 reads MDHEN; CDR2 reads SYDVKM. The CDR3: CASTFRWAAGNQPQHF. The CDR3 coding sequence is TGTGCCAGCACCTTTAGGTGGGCCGCGGGCAATCAGCCCCAGCATTTT. The variable domain in full, with the rest retrieved from reference TRBV28 and TRBJ1-5, is DVKVTQSSRYLVKRTGEKVFLECVQDMDHENMFWYRQDPGLGLRLIYFSYDVKMKEKGDIPEGYSVSREKKERFSLILESASTNQTSMYLCASTFRWAAGNQPQHFGDGTRLSIL.

The chain links TRBV28 to TRBJ2-7; maybe TRBD2 (5 bases). The length of the CDR3 is 15 residues. Trimming removed 4 bases at V and 2 bases at J, with 15 bases between. Germline V gene data show CDR1 as MDHEN and CDR2 as SYDVKM. DNA of the CDR3: TGTGCCAGCAGTTCGTCGGGGATTCGTGCCTACGAGCAGTACTTC. It encodes CASSSSGIRAYEQYF.

This chain uses TRBV23-1 with TRBJ1-5, with D maybe TRBD1 (5 bases). TRBV23-1 is an open reading frame, and its role is uncertain. Trimming stripped 1 base from V and 2 bases from J, with 12 bases between. The CDR3 length is 16 residues. In nucleotides, the CDR3 is TGCGCCAGCAGTCAATACAGGCAGAAATGCAATCAGCCCCAGCATTTT. Its translation: CASSQYRQKCNQPQHF.

This chain uses TRBV5-1 with TRBJ2-1; 12 bases line up with TRBD2. This CDR3 has 15 amino acids. CDR1 is SGHRS, CDR2 YFSETQ, per germline. Unmatched junction bases numbered 5, after V lost 4 bases and J lost 6 bases. The CDR3 loop reads CASSMTSGSSNEQFF. The CDR3 nucleotides are TGCGCCAGCAGCATGACTAGCGGGAGCTCCAATGAGCAGTTCTTC.

By frequency in the sample, this clone is medium-sized. The chain employs TRBV2 and TRBJ1-2; no definite D call. This CDR3 region has 13 residues. Trimming took 6 bases from V and 3 from J, leaving 11 bases between them. Germline V gene sequence: CDR1 SNHLY, CDR2 FYNNEI. DNA of the CDR3: TGTGCCAGCAGCGCCAATCAGTACTATGGCTACACCTTC. It specifies CASSANQYYGYTF.

The V call is TRBV5-6, the J call TRBJ1-1; D gene ambiguous. V was shortened by 2 bases and J by 6 bases, with 8 bases between the two germline ends. The CDR3 is made up of 12 amino acids. The germline V gene has CDR1 SGHDT and CDR2 YYEEEE. The CDR3 reads CASSFEFSEAFF. In DNA, the CDR3 is TGTGCCAGCAGCTTCGAATTCTCTGAAGCTTTCTTT.

V is TRBV30 and J is TRBJ2-7; D not certain. Germline lookup yields CDR1 GTSNPN and CDR2 SVGIG (reference sequence). The CDR3 loop spans 12 amino acids. The ends were cut back, 3 bases at V and 4 bases at J, with 10 bases in the middle. The CDR3 spells CAWSHRRYEQYF. CDR3 nucleotides: TGTGCCTGGAGCCACAGACGTTACGAGCAGTACTTC.

The J gene is TRBJ2-5, the V gene TRBV20-1, with D possibly TRBD1 on 6 matching bases. The better agreement between TRBJ2-7 and the DNA end casts doubt on the J call. Germline assignment: CDR1 DFQATT and CDR2 SNEGSKA (reference sequence). The CDR3 length is 11 residues. CDR3 DNA: TGCAGTGCTAGACAGGGGAACGAGCAGTACTTC. As protein: CSARQGNEQYF.

CDR3 in DNA: TGTGCCAGCTGTCGAGGGTACAATCAGCCCCAGCATTTT. This codes for CASCRGYNQPQHF. This chain uses TRBV6-1 with TRBJ1-5; D call uncertain. This CDR3 is built from 13 residues. Trimming cost V 8 bases and J 3 bases, with 11 bases left between them. In germline, CDR1 is MNHNS, CDR2 SASEGT.

The chain couples TRBV7-9 to TRBJ2-1; 15 bases match TRBD2. There are 18 residues in the CDR3. V shed 4 bases and J 8 bases; nucleotides not matched to a gene: 12. Germline V gene data show CDR1 as SEHNR and CDR2 as FQNEAQ (reference sequence). The CDR3 here is CASSSGLGTSGRQDEQFF. CDR3 nucleotides: TGTGCCAGCAGCTCGGGGCTCGGGACTAGCGGGAGGCAGGATGAGCAGTTCTTC.

The chain carries TRBV27 and TRBJ2-3; TRBD1 aligns across 11 bases. From germline, CDR1 is MNHEY and CDR2 SMNVEV (reference sequence). J was trimmed by 7 bases and V by 4 bases; bases with no gene match: 7. The CDR3 is 15 amino acids. The CDR3 bases are TGTGCCAGCAGTTCCCTGGACAGGGGGCGGAATACGCAGTATTTT. Protein product: CASSSLDRGRNTQYF.

The gene calls are TRBV6-1 and TRBJ1-2; D is possibly TRBD1 (5 bases). Germline V gene lookup returns CDR1 MNHNS and CDR2 SASEGT. Trimming removed 1 base from V and 3 bases from J, with 12 bases in between. This CDR3 spans 15 amino acids. The CDR3 reads CASSEVAGSDYGYTF. CDR3 bases: TGTGCCAGCAGTGAAGTGGCAGGGTCGGACTATGGCTACACCTTC.

V is TRBV10-3 and J is TRBJ1-3; D might be TRBD1 (5 bases). V was cut by 3 bases and J by 1 base, with 10 bases left in between. The CDR3 is made up of 15 amino acids. Germline CDR1 reads ENHRY; CDR2 reads SYGVKD. The CDR3 bases are TGTGCCATCAGTGATTCGGGACCTTCTGGAAACACCATATATTTT. Amino acid sequence: CAISDSGPSGNTIYF.

This clone has more than one count but fewer than ten. This rearrangement joins TRBV7-9 to TRBJ1-2, with 9 bases fitting TRBD1. The CDR3 length is 14 residues. Germline CDR1 and CDR2: SEHNR and FQNEAQ (reference sequence). Trimming took 5 bases from V and 8 from J; bases not matched to a gene: 9. The CDR3: CASSRADRGGGYTF. CDR3 sequence (DNA): TGTGCCAGCAGCCGGGCTGACAGGGGGGGCGGCTACACCTTC.